What follows describes a single TCR beta chain. Antigen unknown. The CDR3 is 13 amino acids. Trimming left V 2 bases short and J 0 bases short, with 5 bases between. CDR1 is SGHKS and CDR2 is YYEKEE in the germline V gene (reference sequence). Sequencing was performed with immunoSEQ multiplex PCR; in TCRdb, only in-frame clones are kept and a portion is missing. In the table there are around 33,000 clones, more than 80% of which are singletons. These data are taken from a study of regulatory and conventional T cells in RAG deficiency. Notes on the study in general: Shorter CDR3s in all patient subsets; >80% Treg-Tconv overlap in Omenn. RAG-deficient patients showed markedly lower Shannon entropy and higher Simpson indices than control T-cell subsets. These Omenn syndrome Treg sorts may hold peripherally activated cells instead. Other subsets showed 9 to 10-fold reductions, but Treg unique TCR beta sequences fell roughly 96-fold in these patients.

The same sample was also used in a study of regulatory T cells. Turning to that study: Amplification used 52 TRBV primers and 13 TRBJ primers.

The sequence was obtained from a human donor in good health. Sequencing used CD8+ T cells sorted from blood. This chain connects TRBV5-5 to TRBJ2-5; no firm D call. CDR3 nucleotide sequence: TGTGCCAGCAGCTTCCCGTACCAAGAGACCCAGTACTTC. Translation: CASSFPYQETQYF.